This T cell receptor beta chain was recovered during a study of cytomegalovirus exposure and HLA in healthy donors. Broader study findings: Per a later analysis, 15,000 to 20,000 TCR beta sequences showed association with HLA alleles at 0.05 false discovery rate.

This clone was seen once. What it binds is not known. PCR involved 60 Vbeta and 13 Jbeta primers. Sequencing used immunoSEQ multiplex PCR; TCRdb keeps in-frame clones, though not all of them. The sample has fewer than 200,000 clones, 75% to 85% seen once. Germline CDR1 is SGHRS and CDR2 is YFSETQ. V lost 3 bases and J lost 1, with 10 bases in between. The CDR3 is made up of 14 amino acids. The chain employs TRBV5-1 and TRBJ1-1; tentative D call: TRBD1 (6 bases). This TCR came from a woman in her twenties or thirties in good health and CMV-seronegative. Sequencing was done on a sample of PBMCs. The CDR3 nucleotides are TGCGCCAGCAGCTCCCAGGGGTGGAACACTGAAGCTTTCTTT. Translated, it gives CASSSQGWNTEAFF.